The rows below give T cell receptor beta chains drawn from one sample of a study of T-cell memory formation after mild COVID-19. One entry per CDR3 protein results from TCRdb running MiXCR on the 5' RACE reads. The table records about 280,000 distinct CDR3 sequences, roughly 8.2% of them present only once. The specimen was PBMCs or a T cell subset sorted from them (not recorded which). These receptors were taken from a man between 18 and 35 years old who had mild COVID-19 (a few samples of this study predate the infection). Cell type and time point are not known. The CDR3 runs from the conserved cysteine through the conserved F or W. The D gene is left open where the match is weak. Some rows have no size entry. The others give once, few or many, or a class for an expanded clone.

j_call d_call v_call clone_size cdr3_aa cdr3_nt
TRBJ1-5 - TRBV20-1 many CSARPRGGQPQHF TGCAGTGCTAGGCCCAGGGGAGGACAGCCCCAGCATTTT
TRBJ2-1 - TRBV20-1 few CSAILARYNEQFF TGCAGTGCCATACTAGCACGGTACAATGAGCAGTTCTTC
TRBJ2-5 - TRBV21-1 many CASSKGKGPRDRYQETQYF TGTGCCAGCAGCAAAGGAAAAGGGCCCCGGGACAGGTACCAAGAGACCCAGTACTTC
TRBJ1-4 - TRBV20-1 few CSARDVEQANEKLFF TGCAGTGCTAGAGATGTTGAGCAGGCTAATGAAAAACTGTTTTTT
TRBJ2-3 - TRBV19 many CASSAGPPGSTQYF TGTGCCAGTAGCGCGGGACCCCCTGGGAGTACGCAGTATTTT
TRBJ1-2 - TRBV7-6 few CASSLEYSGNYGYTF TGTGCCAGCAGCTTAGAATATAGCGGGAACTATGGCTACACCTTC
TRBJ2-2 TRBD1 TRBV20-1 few CSARDPGQGNTGELFF TGCAGTGCTAGAGATCCGGGACAGGGGAACACCGGGGAGCTGTTTTTT
TRBJ1-2 - TRBV12-3/TRBV12-4 - CASRSRVQEVANYGYTF TGTGCCAGCAGGTCGCGGGTCCAGGAGGTGGCTAACTATGGCTACACCTTC
TRBJ2-2 - TRBV7-2 many CASSFLNTGELFF TGTGCCAGCAGCTTCCTAAACACCGGGGAGCTGTTTTTT
TRBJ1-2 - TRBV20-1 - CSASGYGYTF TGCAGTGCTTCCGGATATGGCTACACCTTC
TRBJ1-1 - TRBV27 few CASSPSGRGTEAFF TGTGCCAGCAGTCCTTCGGGGCGTGGCACTGAAGCTTTCTTT
TRBJ2-3 TRBD2 TRBV7-3 few CASSLTSLGTSGGTDTQYF TGTGCCAGCAGCTTAACCAGCCTCGGGACTAGCGGGGGGACAGATACGCAGTATTTT
TRBJ2-5 TRBD2 TRBV11-2 - CASSLGRSGEYQETQYF TGTGCCAGCAGCTTAGGCCGTAGCGGGGAGTACCAAGAGACCCAGTACTTC
TRBJ2-7 - TRBV4-2 - CASSQDVGTGPYEQYF TGTGCCAGCAGCCAGGACGTCGGGACTGGGCCCTACGAGCAGTACTTC
TRBJ1-5 - TRBV20-1 few CSARDWQGQSNQPQHF TGCAGTGCTAGAGATTGGCAGGGGCAAAGCAATCAGCCCCAGCATTTT
TRBJ1-1 - TRBV12-3/TRBV12-4 - CASSFLQRSTEAFF TGTGCCAGCAGTTTCCTACAGCGAAGCACTGAAGCTTTCTTT
TRBJ1-5 TRBD1 TRBV7-3 - CASSLTGDRNQPQHF TGTGCCAGCAGCTTGACAGGGGACCGCAATCAGCCCCAGCATTTT
TRBJ1-4 - TRBV29-1 - CSVKPAPTNEKLFF TGCAGCGTTAAACCGGCCCCAACTAATGAAAAACTGTTTTTT
TRBJ2-1 - TRBV12-3/TRBV12-4 many CASSLPQGRNEQFF TGTGCCAGCAGTCTCCCGCAGGGTCGAAATGAGCAGTTCTTC
TRBJ2-1 - TRBV9 few CASSVGLGLSNEQFF TGTGCCAGCAGCGTAGGATTAGGCTTGAGTAATGAGCAGTTCTTC
TRBJ2-3 TRBD1 TRBV7-9 - CASSLFTGVDTQYF TGTGCCAGCAGCTTATTCACAGGGGTAGATACGCAGTATTTT
TRBJ2-3 - TRBV7-2 few CASSLTPSTDTQYF TGTGCCAGCAGCTTAACCCCGTCCACAGATACGCAGTATTTT
TRBJ1-3 - TRBV5-1 - CASSLDRISGNTIYF TGCGCCAGCAGCTTGGATCGAATCTCTGGAAACACCATATATTTT
TRBJ1-5 TRBD1 TRBV12-3/TRBV12-4 - CASSPGTGFQPQHF TGTGCCAGCAGCCCCGGGACAGGGTTTCAGCCCCAGCATTTT
TRBJ2-3 - TRBV7-2 few CASSLRWSTDTQYF TGTGCCAGCAGCTTAAGGTGGAGCACAGATACGCAGTATTTT
TRBJ2-3 TRBD2 TRBV5-5 few CASQRGATDTQYF TGTGCCAGCCAGCGGGGGGCCACAGATACGCAGTATTTT
TRBJ2-1 TRBD2 TRBV13 - CASSPLYRTTSGHNEQFF TGTGCCAGCAGCCCCCTCTACCGAACTACTAGCGGCCACAATGAGCAGTTCTTC
TRBJ2-2 TRBD2 TRBV4-1 few CASSQESGRGTGELFF TGCGCCAGCAGCCAAGAATCCGGGAGGGGTACCGGGGAGCTGTTTTTT
TRBJ1-2 - TRBV19 - CASSIFNSPRGYTF TGTGCCAGTAGTATTTTTAACAGCCCGAGAGGCTACACCTTC
TRBJ2-1 - TRBV5-4 few CASTVDIYNEQFF TGTGCCAGCACTGTGGACATTTACAATGAGCAGTTCTTC
TRBJ2-5 - TRBV4-2 few CASSLFDTQETQYF TGTGCCAGCAGCCTATTTGATACCCAAGAGACCCAGTACTTC
TRBJ1-1 - TRBV7-2 few CASSSQGVNTEAFF TGTGCCAGCAGCTCACAGGGAGTGAACACTGAAGCTTTCTTT
TRBJ2-5 TRBD1 TRBV7-7 - CASAPGQGYQETQYF TGTGCTAGCGCACCGGGACAGGGATACCAAGAGACCCAGTACTTC
TRBJ2-3 TRBD1 TRBV6-2/TRBV6-3 - CASRPQPRTGGGTDTQYF TGTGCCAGCAGGCCACAACCAAGGACAGGGGGAGGGACAGATACGCAGTATTTT
TRBJ2-5 - TRBV24-1 few CATSFGGTPQRQETQYF TGTGCCACCAGTTTTGGCGGGACCCCCCAACGACAAGAGACCCAGTACTTC
TRBJ2-7 - TRBV7-9 many CASSLAARPTEQYF TGTGCCAGCAGCTTAGCGGCCCGTCCTACCGAGCAGTACTTC
TRBJ2-7 - TRBV7-9 few CASSLEGRSQYF TGTGCCAGCAGCTTAGAGGGTCGGTCGCAGTACTTC
TRBJ2-1 - TRBV6-6 - CASSYDWGQDNEQFF TGTGCCAGCAGTTATGATTGGGGGCAGGACAATGAGCAGTTCTTC
TRBJ2-5 - TRBV2 - CASSTSSIRYQETQYF TGTGCCAGCAGTACCTCTAGCATCCGGTACCAAGAGACCCAGTACTTC
TRBJ2-3 TRBD2 TRBV5-1 few CASSKGLAAVDTQYF TGCGCCAGCAGCAAGGGACTAGCGGCAGTAGATACGCAGTATTTT
TRBJ1-2 - TRBV7-2 - CASSATQSGYTF TGTGCCAGCAGCGCGACTCAGTCGGGCTACACCTTC
TRBJ2-1 TRBD2 TRBV5-1 few CASSLQRGGPSPFYNEQFF TGCGCCAGCAGCCTCCAGCGGGGGGGCCCCAGTCCATTCTACAATGAGCAGTTCTTC
TRBJ2-3 TRBD1 TRBV7-9 - CASSLPGQGADTQYF TGTGCCAGCAGCTTACCGGGACAGGGCGCGGATACGCAGTATTTT
TRBJ2-2 TRBD1 TRBV4-3 - CASSQGQGGTGSNTGELFF TGCGCCAGCAGCCAAGGGCAAGGCGGGACAGGGAGTAATACCGGGGAGCTGTTTTTT
TRBJ2-3 - TRBV18 - CASSRMTSTDTQYF TGTGCCAGCTCCCGCATGACCAGCACAGATACGCAGTATTTT
TRBJ1-2 - TRBV20-1 - CSARGRAVYGYTF TGCAGTGCTAGAGGGCGGGCCGTGTATGGCTACACCTTC
TRBJ2-3 - TRBV6-4 many CASSDSAGSTDTQYF TGTGCCAGCAGTGACTCAGCGGGTAGCACAGATACGCAGTATTTT
TRBJ2-7 TRBD1 TRBV6-6 few CAARDSAYEQYF TGTGCCGCCCGGGACAGTGCCTACGAGCAGTACTTC
TRBJ1-6 - TRBV5-5 - CASSFPAFNSPLHF TGTGCCAGCAGCTTCCCGGCCTTTAATTCACCCCTCCACTTT
TRBJ1-6 - TRBV7-9 few CASSLAQGGSPLHF TGTGCCAGCAGCTTAGCTCAGGGAGGATCACCCCTCCACTTT
TRBJ2-2 TRBD2 TRBV27 - CASGPGLADTGELFF TGTGCCAGCGGACCGGGACTAGCCGACACCGGGGAGCTGTTTTTT
TRBJ2-1 TRBD2 TRBV5-1 few CASSLALSSGGESYNEQFF TGCGCCAGCAGCTTGGCCCTATCTAGCGGGGGCGAGTCCTACAATGAGCAGTTCTTC
TRBJ2-7 - TRBV5-4 few CASSGGTVYEQYF TGTGCCAGCAGCGGGGGGACGGTCTACGAGCAGTACTTC
TRBJ1-5 - TRBV24-1 - CATSEGDGGLSNQPQHF TGTGCCACCAGTGAGGGGGACGGAGGGCTTAGCAATCAGCCCCAGCATTTT
TRBJ1-3 - TRBV16 many CASSQQISSGNTIYF TGTGCCAGCAGCCAACAGATAAGCTCTGGAAACACCATATATTTT